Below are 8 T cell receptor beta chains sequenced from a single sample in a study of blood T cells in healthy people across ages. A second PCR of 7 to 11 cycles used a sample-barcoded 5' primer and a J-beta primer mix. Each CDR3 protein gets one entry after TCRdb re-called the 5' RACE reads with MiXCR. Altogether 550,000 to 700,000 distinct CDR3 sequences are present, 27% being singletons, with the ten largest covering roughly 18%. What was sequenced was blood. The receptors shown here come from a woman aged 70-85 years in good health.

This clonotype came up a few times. CDR3 sequence reads: CSVPDLYQETQYF. DNA of the CDR3: TGCAGCGTTCCTGACTTATATCAAGAGACCCAGTACTTC. The chain employs TRBV29-1 and TRBJ2-5; no firm D call. Germline lookup yields CDR1 SQVTM and CDR2 ANQGSEA. This CDR3 comprises 13 residues. The V gene lost 5 bases and the J gene lost 2 bases, with 12 bases spanning the gap.

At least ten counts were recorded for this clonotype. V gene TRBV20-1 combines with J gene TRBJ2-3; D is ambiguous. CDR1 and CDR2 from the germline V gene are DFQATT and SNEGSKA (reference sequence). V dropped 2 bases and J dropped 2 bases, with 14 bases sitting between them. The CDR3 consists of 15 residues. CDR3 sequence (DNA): TGCAGTGCTAGATTCCCTAGGTGGAACACAGATACGCAGTATTTT. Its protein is CSARFPRWNTDTQYF.

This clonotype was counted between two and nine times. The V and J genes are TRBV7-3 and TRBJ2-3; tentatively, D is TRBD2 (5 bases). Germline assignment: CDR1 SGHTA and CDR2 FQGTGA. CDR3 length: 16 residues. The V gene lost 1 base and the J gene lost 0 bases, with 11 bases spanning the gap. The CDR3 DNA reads TGTGCCAGCAGCTTAAATTCCCGCGGGAGCACAGATACGCAGTATTTT. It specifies CASSLNSRGSTDTQYF.

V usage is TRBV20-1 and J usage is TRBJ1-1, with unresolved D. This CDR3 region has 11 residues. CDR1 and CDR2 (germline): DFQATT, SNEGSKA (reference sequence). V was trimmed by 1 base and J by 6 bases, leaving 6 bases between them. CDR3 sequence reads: CSARVRAEAFF. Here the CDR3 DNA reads TGCAGTGCTAGAGTCCGGGCTGAAGCTTTCTTT.

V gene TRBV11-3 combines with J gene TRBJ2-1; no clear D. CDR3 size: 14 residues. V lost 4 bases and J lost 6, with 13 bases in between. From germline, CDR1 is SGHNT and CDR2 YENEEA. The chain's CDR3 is CASSSLPAGNEQFF. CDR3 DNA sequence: TGTGCCAGCAGCTCGCTACCCGCCGGCAATGAGCAGTTCTTC.

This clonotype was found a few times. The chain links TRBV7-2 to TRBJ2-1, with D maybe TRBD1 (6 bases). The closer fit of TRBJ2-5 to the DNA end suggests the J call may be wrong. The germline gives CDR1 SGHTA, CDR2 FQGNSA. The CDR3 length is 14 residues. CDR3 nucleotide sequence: TGTGCCAGCAGCGAACAGGGCCGAGGGGAGACCCAGTACTTC. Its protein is CASSEQGRGETQYF.

CDR3 nucleotides: TGCAGCGTAAGGACAGGTGGCTACACCTTC. This encodes CSVRTGGYTF. The chain recombines TRBV29-1 with TRBJ1-2; 7 bases are shared with TRBD1. Germline lookup yields CDR1 SQVTM and CDR2 ANQGSEA. The CDR3 has 10 residues. V shed 6 bases and J 7 bases; nucleotides not matched to a gene: 2.

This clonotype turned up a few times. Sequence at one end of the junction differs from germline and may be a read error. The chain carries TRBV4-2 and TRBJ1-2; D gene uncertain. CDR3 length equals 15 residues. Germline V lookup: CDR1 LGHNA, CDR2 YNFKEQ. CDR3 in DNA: TGTGCCAGCAGCCAAGATAAGGCGTCCGGCTATGGCTACGCCTTC. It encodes CASSQDKASGYGYAF.